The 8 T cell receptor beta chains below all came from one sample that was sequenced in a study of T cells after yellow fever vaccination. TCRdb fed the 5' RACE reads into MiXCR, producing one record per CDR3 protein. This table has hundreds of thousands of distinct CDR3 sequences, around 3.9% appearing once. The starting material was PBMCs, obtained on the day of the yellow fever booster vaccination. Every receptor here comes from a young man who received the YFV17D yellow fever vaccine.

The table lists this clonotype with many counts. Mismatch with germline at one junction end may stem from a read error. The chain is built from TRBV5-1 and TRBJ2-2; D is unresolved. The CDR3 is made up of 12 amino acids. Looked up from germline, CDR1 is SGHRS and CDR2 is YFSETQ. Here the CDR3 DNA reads TGTGCCAGCAGCTTAGTCCCCGGGGAGCTGTTTTTT. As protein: CASSLVPGELFF.

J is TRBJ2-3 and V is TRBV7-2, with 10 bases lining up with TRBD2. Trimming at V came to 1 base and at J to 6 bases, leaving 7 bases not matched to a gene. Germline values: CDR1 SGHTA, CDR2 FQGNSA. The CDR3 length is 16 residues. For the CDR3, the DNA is TGTGCCAGCAGCTTAGGTTCTAGCGGGGGATGGGATACGCAGTATTTT. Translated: CASSLGSSGGWDTQYF.

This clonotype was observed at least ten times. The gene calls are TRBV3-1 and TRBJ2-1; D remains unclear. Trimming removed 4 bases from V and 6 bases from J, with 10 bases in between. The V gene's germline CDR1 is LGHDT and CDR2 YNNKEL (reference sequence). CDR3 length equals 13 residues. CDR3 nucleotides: TGTGCCAGCAGCCTCCTTGAGGCCAATGAGCAGTTCTTC. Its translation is CASSLLEANEQFF.

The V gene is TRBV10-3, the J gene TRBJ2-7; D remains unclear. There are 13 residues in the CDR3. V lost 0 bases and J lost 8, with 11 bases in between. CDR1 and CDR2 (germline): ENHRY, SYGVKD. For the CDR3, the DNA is TGTGCCATCAGTGAGTCGTCGGGCCTCAAGCAGTACTTC. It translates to CAISESSGLKQYF.

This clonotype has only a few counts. CDR3 sequence (DNA): TGTGCCTCCCGCTTAGGGGGGACCTACGAGCAGTACTTC. This sequence encodes CASRLGGTYEQYF. The chain joins TRBV5-6 to TRBJ2-7, with D tentatively TRBD1 or TRBD2 (6 bases each). Germline CDR1 is SGHDT and CDR2 is YYEEEE. The CDR3 is 13 residues long. V was cut by 10 bases and J by 2 bases, with 16 bases left in between.

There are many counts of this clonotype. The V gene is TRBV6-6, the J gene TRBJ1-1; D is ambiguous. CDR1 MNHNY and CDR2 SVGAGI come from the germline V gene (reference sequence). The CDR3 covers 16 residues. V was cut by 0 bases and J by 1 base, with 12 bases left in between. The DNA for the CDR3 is TGTGCCAGCAGTTACTCGGCTTCCCCAGGGAACACTGAAGCTTTCTTT. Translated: CASSYSASPGNTEAFF.

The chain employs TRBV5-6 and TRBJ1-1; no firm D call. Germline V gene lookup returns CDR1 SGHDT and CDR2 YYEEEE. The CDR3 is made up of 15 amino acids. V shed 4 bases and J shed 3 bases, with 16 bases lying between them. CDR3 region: CASSAAIGRHTEAFF. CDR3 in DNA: TGTGCCAGCAGCGCCGCCATTGGGAGGCACACTGAAGCTTTCTTT.

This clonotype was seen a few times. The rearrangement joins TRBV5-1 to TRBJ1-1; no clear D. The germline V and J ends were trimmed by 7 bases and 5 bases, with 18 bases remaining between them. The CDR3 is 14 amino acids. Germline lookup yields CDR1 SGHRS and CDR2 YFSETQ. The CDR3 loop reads CASQYVGGGTEAFF. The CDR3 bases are TGCGCCAGCCAATACGTGGGAGGAGGGACTGAAGCTTTCTTT.